The source of this TCR beta chain is a study of Ad26.COV2.S vaccination and SARS-CoV-2 variants. Study information: Donor got 5x10^10 or 1x10^11 viral particles of Ad26.COV2.S.

The CDR3 spans 12 residues. V lost 6 bases to trimming and J lost 8 bases, with 11 bases between them. Germline V gives CDR1 MNHEY, CDR2 SMNVEV (reference sequence). Treatment described: about 20 received Ad26.COV2.S at low or high dose, single or two shots; roughly five received placebo; per-sample allocation not given. Day 63 after the first vaccine or placebo injection was the time point for sampling. TCRdb's copy holds only in-frame clones and misses some; the assay was immunoSEQ multiplex PCR. Of 300,000 to 500,000 clones listed, 80% to 90% are singletons. This receptor was obtained from a person aged 18 to 65 who received the Ad26.COV2.S COVID-19 vaccine or a placebo. The sample in question was peripheral blood, obtained in a trial of Ad26.COV2.S vaccine versus placebo. V and J are TRBV27 and TRBJ2-1, with D uncertain. The CDR3 DNA reads as TGTGCCAGCAGACCCGATTCGGATGAGCAGTTCTTC. This gives the protein CASRPDSDEQFF.